This T cell receptor beta chain originates from a study of blood T cell repertoires in COVID-19 (dated by TCRdb to 2020 to 2022). As for the study more broadly: For ImmuneRACE Cohort 3, a participant was defined as recovered based on two consecutive negative NP/OP PCR tests, clearance by a healthcare professional, or resolution of symptoms. Deeply sampled blood TCRbeta repertoires from subjects exposed to, actively infected with, or recovered from COVID-19 were included in the dataset. Sample metadata almost always included a de-identified subject ID, COVID-19 status, age in years and sex. The repertoires were made available in a free public database intended to serve as a resource for research on the immune response to SARS-CoV-2. Where available, HLA class I and class II types were taken from metadata supplied by the sample provider and were not determined by assay-based typing. The material from the prospective study consisted of cDNA or gDNA derived from T cells, B-cell-depleted T cells, or PBMCs. Samples were obtained from the ongoing ImmuneRACE study (first 160 participants) and from over 1,000 subjects provided by 6 global collaborators. Collaborator samples came from the United States, Italy and Spain and covered acute and convalescent phases of COVID-19. Study-level results and caveats: Clinical and demographic metadata were provided uncurated, with the amount varying by source and participant.

TCRbeta CDR3 regions were amplified from genomic DNA by means of the immunoSEQ Assay, a bias-controlled multiplex PCR. As for the original processing: Within the assay, amplification of reference gene primers was used to estimate how many nucleated cells each sample contained. To quantify the absolute abundance of each unique TCRbeta CDR3 rearrangement, sequence reads were collapsed and filtered. For each sample, productive Simpson clonality was calculated as the square root of Simpson's diversity index over productive rearrangements. Imported from immuneACCESS, the table was reduced by TCRdb to in-frame sequences with V and J called. These copies leave out some clones; in studies compared against another copy, an unresolved V gene accounts for under half, and the cause of the remainder is not known. That table is the source of V, J and clone size, and D and trimming were worked out from the DNA. For this sample there are 200,000 or so clones; around 86% appear just once. The ten biggest clones cover more than 7% of the sample.

V is trimmed back by 6 bases and J by 0 bases, and the junction contains 8 bases that no gene match accounts for. The germline V gene (reference sequence) supplies CDR1 MNHEY and CDR2 SMNVEV. The CDR3 goes from the cysteine to the phenylalanine over 19 residues. The sequence is cut down to CDR3 DNA, 57 bases in frame from base 1. In the prospective study, participants were about 18 to 95 years old, resided in about 25 geographic areas of the United States, and were enrolled through a virtual design. To assign participants to cohorts, the prospective study relied on clinical history that participants themselves reported in a screening survey and a study questionnaire. In the prospective study, mobile phlebotomists collected whole blood, serum and a nasopharyngeal or oropharyngeal swab from each participant. Additional blood draws and questionnaires over an approximately two-month period could optionally be provided by prospective study participants. Before DNA extraction, blood samples from the prospective study were shipped at room temperature or frozen.

Turning to this clone: No cognate antigen has been identified for it. It has no much larger one-base neighbor in the sample; base qualities were not kept.

This TCR derives from a man aged 30 to 39 in a cohort exposed to, infected with or recovered from COVID-19 (not recorded which). The rearranged chain carries TRBV27 and TRBJ2-1, and TRBD2 aligns with 16 junction nucleotides. The sample was PBMCs or T cells enriched from blood (not recorded which). The sequenced DNA is TGTGCCAGCAGAGGGACTAGCGGGAGGGGGCCCTTCTCCTACAATGAGCAGTTCTTC. Protein translation: CASRGTSGRGPFSYNEQFF.